Listed below are T cell receptor beta chains from one sample, sequenced in a study of stem cell transplantation in POMP-related autoinflammatory disease. Here immunoSEQ multiplex PCR was the method, and the copy in TCRdb shows in-frame clones only, minus some. The sample carries 2,500 to 3,000 clones, more than 90% recorded once. The sequences come from CD4+ follicular helper T cells (Tfh) from PBMCs, collected after stem cell transplantation. Receptors were obtained from a human patient with POMP-related autoinflammation and immune dysregulation (PRAID). A subset of T cells may come from the graft donor. Both conserved end residues are part of each CDR3. D genes are given only for firm matches.

J,D,V,DNA,CDR3
TRBJ1-3,.,TRBV7-9,TGTGCCACCCGGAGGGCTTCTGGAAACACCATATATTTT,CATRRASGNTIYF